The 14 T cell receptor beta chains listed next were all sequenced from one sample in a study of blood T cell repertoires in COVID-19. The data were produced by immunoSEQ multiplex PCR, yet TCRdb's version contains in-frame clones alone and is incomplete. The data hold 250,000 or so clones, with around 88% observed a single time. The sequenced sample consisted of peripheral blood. The receptors were sampled from an elderly man with acute or convalescent COVID-19.

The chain carries TRBV3-1 (or the pseudogene TRBV3-2) and TRBJ2-1; 8 positions match TRBD1. V dropped 6 bases and J dropped 3; count of bases not matched to a gene: 4. The germline V gene has CDR1 LGHDT and CDR2 YNNKEL (reference sequence). The CDR3 runs to 14 residues. CDR3 protein: CASRPGTGYNEQFF. The CDR3 DNA sequence: TGTGCCAGCAGACCCGGGACAGGCTACAATGAGCAGTTCTTC.

CDR3 sequence (DNA): TGTGCCAGCAGCTTCCGGGGGACTCTGAACACCGGGGAGCTGTTTTTT. Translating gives CASSFRGTLNTGELFF. The chain couples TRBV7-2 to TRBJ2-2, with a tentative D call TRBD2 (6 bases). CDR1 is SGHTA, CDR2 FQGNSA, per germline. This CDR3 is built from 16 residues. V was clipped by 3 bases and J by 1 base, with 12 bases between them.

The rearrangement links TRBV3-1 (or the pseudogene TRBV3-2) to TRBJ1-4, with 9 bases identical to TRBD1. The V gene's germline CDR1 is LGHDT and CDR2 YNNKEL (reference sequence). The length of the CDR3 is 15 residues. J was trimmed by 8 bases and V by 4 bases; bases with no gene match: 8. The CDR3, as DNA: TGTGCCAGCAGCCGATTCCGGGACAGGGACGAAAAACTGTTTTTT. It encodes CASSRFRDRDEKLFF.

The chain recombines TRBV18 with TRBJ2-5; maybe TRBD1 (6 bases). Germline CDR1 and CDR2: KGHSH and LQKENI. The CDR3 extends over 12 amino acids. V lost 6 bases and J 4 bases, leaving 9 bases between the germline ends. DNA for the CDR3: TGTGCCAGCTCCAAGGGGGTAGAGACCCAGTACTTC. Translating it yields CASSKGVETQYF.

V gene TRBV7-2 combines with J gene TRBJ2-6; tentatively, D is TRBD1 (5 bases). The CDR3 spans 16 residues. CDR1 is SGHTA, CDR2 FQGNSA, per germline. With 1 base removed from V and 4 bases from J, the gap between germline ends came to 11 bases. CDR3 amino acids: CASSLVGAAGANVLTF. In nucleotides, the CDR3 is TGTGCCAGCAGCTTAGTTGGGGCGGCGGGGGCCAACGTCCTGACTTTC.

V usage is TRBV15 and J usage is TRBJ1-5; tentative D call: TRBD1 (5 bases). CDR1 LNHNV and CDR2 YYDKDF come from the germline V gene (reference sequence). V lost 5 bases, J lost 9 bases, and 14 bases lay in between. The CDR3 loop spans 13 amino acids. Written as DNA, the CDR3 is TGTGCCACCAGCGTGGACACCCCAGGGCCCCAGCATTTT. Amino acids: CATSVDTPGPQHF.

J is TRBJ1-1 and V is TRBV21-1; the table's D call, TRBD1, was not checked against the DNA. TRBV21-1 is assigned pseudogene status. This CDR3 region has 15 residues. CDR3 coding DNA: TGTGCCAGCAGCAAAATTGGGGGCTTTAATACTGAAGCTTTCTTT. This gives the protein CASSKIGGFNTEAFF.

This rearrangement joins TRBV25-1 to TRBJ2-1; 9 nucleotides match TRBD1. Germline V gives CDR1 MGHDK, CDR2 SYGVNS. The CDR3 runs 14 residues. The trim removed 6 bases at V and 4 bases at J, leaving 4 bases unmatched. The CDR3 sequence: CASSETGGYNEQFF. For the CDR3, the DNA is TGTGCCAGCAGCGAGACAGGGGGGTACAATGAGCAGTTCTTC.

The chain employs TRBV19 and TRBJ1-2; perhaps TRBD1 as D (5 bases). Trimming pared 3 bases from V and 1 base from J, leaving 6 bases between. Germline V CDR1 and CDR2: LNHDA, SQIVND (reference sequence). The CDR3 runs 13 residues. CDR3 protein: CASSMTVNYGYTF. In DNA form, the CDR3 reads TGTGCCAGTAGTATGACAGTTAACTATGGCTACACCTTC.

This clone was found a few times. V gene TRBV27 combines with J gene TRBJ1-2; D is uncertain. The germline gives CDR1 MNHEY, CDR2 SMNVEV (reference sequence). This CDR3 has 14 amino acids. Trimming cost V 0 bases and J 4 bases, with 9 bases left between them. For the CDR3, the DNA is TGTGCCAGCAGTTTATCAAGGAGATCCTATGGCTACACCTTC. It encodes CASSLSRRSYGYTF.

This chain links TRBV6-5 with TRBJ1-2; 9 bases are a match to TRBD1. This CDR3 has 14 residues. Germline V CDR1 and CDR2: MNHEY, SVGAGI. With 4 bases clipped from V and 5 bases from J, the junction kept 5 bases outside the gene matches. The chain's CDR3 is CASSSGQGRYGYTF. In DNA form, the CDR3 reads TGTGCCAGCAGTTCTGGACAGGGGAGGTATGGCTACACCTTC.

This clone showed up just once. This rearrangement joins TRBV9 to TRBJ2-1; 11 nucleotides line up with TRBD2. The CDR3 runs 16 residues. Trimming took 1 base from V and 2 from J; bases not matched to a gene: 2. CDR1 and CDR2 (germline): SGDLS, YYNGEE. CDR3 residues: CASSVSTSGAYNEQFF. CDR3 DNA sequence: TGTGCCAGCAGCGTATCGACTAGCGGGGCCTACAATGAGCAGTTCTTC.

This chain uses TRBV5-1 with TRBJ2-6; 10 positions match TRBD1. The CDR3 is 16 amino acids. The V gene's germline CDR1 is SGHRS and CDR2 YFSETQ. Trimming took 4 bases from V and 2 from J; bases not matched to a gene: 3. CDR3 coding DNA: TGCGCCAGCAGCAGAGGACAGGGGGCTGGGGCCAACGTCCTGACTTTC. It codes for CASSRGQGAGANVLTF.

V gene TRBV4-3 combines with J gene TRBJ2-3; a possible D gene is TRBD2 (5 bases). The CDR3 runs to 18 residues. CDR1 and CDR2 from the germline V gene are LGHNA and YSLEER. The V end lost 1 base, the J end lost 2 bases, and 19 bases lay between the germline ends. This chain's CDR3 is CASSQVIGVGRVTDTQYF. DNA for the CDR3: TGCGCCAGCAGCCAAGTTATCGGGGTTGGCCGGGTCACAGATACGCAGTATTTT.